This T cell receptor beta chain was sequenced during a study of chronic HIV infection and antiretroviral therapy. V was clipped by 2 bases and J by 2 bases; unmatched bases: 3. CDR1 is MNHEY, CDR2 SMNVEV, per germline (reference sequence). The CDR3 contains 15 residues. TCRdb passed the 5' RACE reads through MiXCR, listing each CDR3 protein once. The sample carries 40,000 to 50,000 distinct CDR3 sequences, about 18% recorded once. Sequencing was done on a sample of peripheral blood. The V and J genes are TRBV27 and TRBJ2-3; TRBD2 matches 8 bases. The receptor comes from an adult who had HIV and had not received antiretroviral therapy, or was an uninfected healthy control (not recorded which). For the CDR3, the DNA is TGTGCCAGCAGTTTAGAACTAGCGGACACAGATACGCAGTATTTT. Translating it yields CASSLELADTDTQYF.